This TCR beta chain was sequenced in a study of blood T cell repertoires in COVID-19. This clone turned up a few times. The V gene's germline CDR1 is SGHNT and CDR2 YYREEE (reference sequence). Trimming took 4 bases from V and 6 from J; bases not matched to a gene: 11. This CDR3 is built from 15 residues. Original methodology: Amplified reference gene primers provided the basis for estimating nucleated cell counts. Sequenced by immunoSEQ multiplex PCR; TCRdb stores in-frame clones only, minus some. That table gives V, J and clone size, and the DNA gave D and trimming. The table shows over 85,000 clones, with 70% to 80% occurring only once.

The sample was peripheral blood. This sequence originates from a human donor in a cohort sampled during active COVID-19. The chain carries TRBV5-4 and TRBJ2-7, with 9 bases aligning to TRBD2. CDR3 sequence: CASSLAVAGAVEQYF. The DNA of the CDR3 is TGTGCCAGCAGCCTCGCGGTAGCGGGAGCAGTCGAGCAGTACTTC.